These T cell receptor beta chains were read from a single sample in a study of graft-versus-host responses after intestinal transplantation. These TCRs are of unknown antigen specificity. Some clones are missing from TCRdb's copy, which holds only in-frame ones; the method was immunoSEQ multiplex PCR. The sample records roughly 93,000 clones, 90% to 95% being singletons. The sample in question was unstimulated CD8+ T cells sorted from spleen or lymph node cells, obtained before intestinal transplant. These receptors originate from a human donor who received an intestinal transplant. Each CDR3 is given with its conserved first and last residue. The order of the fields is V gene, D gene, J gene, clone size, CDR3 DNA, CDR3 protein. D genes are given only for firm matches. The size field is filled for only some rows; it gives once, few, many or a size class.

v_call: TRBV19; d_call: -; j_call: TRBJ1-5; clone_size: -; cdr3_nt: TGTGCCAGCATAGACAGATATAGCAATCAGCCCCAGCATTTT; cdr3_aa: CASIDRYSNQPQHF
v_call: TRBV4-2; d_call: -; j_call: TRBJ2-7; clone_size: -; cdr3_nt: TGTGCCAGCAGCCAAGCTCAGGGGGGTATACACGAGCAGTACTTC; cdr3_aa: CASSQAQGGIHEQYF
v_call: TRBV18; d_call: -; j_call: TRBJ2-7; clone_size: -; cdr3_nt: TGTGCCAGCTCACCTCATATCGCGAACAGTATCAGCGAGCAGTACTTC; cdr3_aa: CASSPHIANSISEQYF
v_call: TRBV4-1; d_call: TRBD1; j_call: TRBJ2-1; clone_size: -; cdr3_nt: TGCGCCAGCAGCCAAGTAGTCGGACAGGGTTACAATGAGCAGTTCTTC; cdr3_aa: CASSQVVGQGYNEQFF
v_call: TRBV29-1; d_call: -; j_call: TRBJ1-1; clone_size: -; cdr3_nt: TGCAGCGTAGTATTTGTCCCGGTCGGGGGGAACACTGAAGCTTTCTTT; cdr3_aa: CSVVFVPVGGNTEAFF
v_call: TRBV5-1; d_call: TRBD1; j_call: TRBJ1-1; clone_size: -; cdr3_nt: TGCGCCAGCAGCTCGGTTCGGTGGGACAGCTTCTACACTGAAGCTTTCTTT; cdr3_aa: CASSSVRWDSFYTEAFF
v_call: TRBV12-5; d_call: -; j_call: TRBJ1-2; clone_size: -; cdr3_nt: TGTGCTAGTGGTTTAGGGGAACCCGGGCCCCAGGTTGGTGGCTACACCTTC; cdr3_aa: CASGLGEPGPQVGGYTF
v_call: TRBV19; d_call: -; j_call: TRBJ2-7; clone_size: -; cdr3_nt: TGTGCCAGTAGTACCGGGGACTTCTCCTACGAGCAGTACTTC; cdr3_aa: CASSTGDFSYEQYF
v_call: TRBV4-3; d_call: -; j_call: TRBJ2-7; clone_size: -; cdr3_nt: TGCGCCAGCAGCCAAGATAGGACAGCCTCCTACGAGCAGTACTTC; cdr3_aa: CASSQDRTASYEQYF
v_call: TRBV6-5; d_call: TRBD2; j_call: TRBJ2-7; clone_size: -; cdr3_nt: TGTGCCAGCAGCCTACTAGCGGGAGGAGAACTCGAGCAGTACTTC; cdr3_aa: CASSLLAGGELEQYF
v_call: TRBV7-9; d_call: TRBD1; j_call: TRBJ1-1; clone_size: once; cdr3_nt: TGTGCCAGCAGCGCACAGTGGCCGGGACAGCAGGATATGGAAGCTTTCTTT; cdr3_aa: CASSAQWPGQQDMEAFF
v_call: TRBV9; d_call: -; j_call: TRBJ1-5; clone_size: -; cdr3_nt: TGTGCCAGCAGCGATGGAGGAAATCAGCCCCAGCATTTT; cdr3_aa: CASSDGGNQPQHF
v_call: TRBV4-3; d_call: TRBD1; j_call: TRBJ1-1; clone_size: -; cdr3_nt: TGCGCCAGCAGCCAAGCTCGAAGACAGGGCCACTGGACTGAAGCTTTCTTT; cdr3_aa: CASSQARRQGHWTEAFF
v_call: TRBV10-2; d_call: -; j_call: TRBJ1-1; clone_size: once; cdr3_nt: TGCGCCAGAGGGAAGGGGTTGAACACTGAAGCTTTCTTT; cdr3_aa: CARGKGLNTEAFF
v_call: TRBV4-2; d_call: -; j_call: TRBJ2-6; clone_size: few; cdr3_nt: TGTGCCAGCAGCCTTCCAGGGGCGGCCAACGTCCTGACTTTC; cdr3_aa: CASSLPGAANVLTF
v_call: TRBV21-1; d_call: -; j_call: TRBJ2-3; clone_size: -; cdr3_nt: TGTGCCAGCAGCAAAGGGGGACTAGCGCCAACTTCTAGCACAGATACGCAGTATTTT; cdr3_aa: CASSKGGLAPTSSTDTQYF
v_call: TRBV19; d_call: TRBD2; j_call: TRBJ2-1; clone_size: -; cdr3_nt: TGTGCCAGTAGTCCGCTAGCGGGAGGAGTAAATGAGCAGTTCTTC; cdr3_aa: CASSPLAGGVNEQFF
v_call: TRBV30; d_call: -; j_call: TRBJ2-7; clone_size: -; cdr3_nt: TGTGCCTGGATGGAGGGACCCCTATCCTACGAGCAGTACTTC; cdr3_aa: CAWMEGPLSYEQYF
v_call: TRBV5-1; d_call: -; j_call: TRBJ2-7; clone_size: -; cdr3_nt: TGCGCCAGCAGCTTGGAATTGGAGATTGACGAGCAGTACTTC; cdr3_aa: CASSLELEIDEQYF
v_call: TRBV4-1; d_call: -; j_call: TRBJ2-1; clone_size: -; cdr3_nt: TGCGCCAGCAGCCAAGATTCTACGTCCTACAATGAGCAGTTCTTC; cdr3_aa: CASSQDSTSYNEQFF
v_call: TRBV28; d_call: TRBD2; j_call: TRBJ2-7; clone_size: -; cdr3_nt: TGTGCCAGCAGTTTAACTAGCGGGATCTACTACGAGCAGTACTTC; cdr3_aa: CASSLTSGIYYEQYF
v_call: TRBV27; d_call: -; j_call: TRBJ1-6; clone_size: -; cdr3_nt: TGTGCCAGCAGTTTAGGGCACACCTATAATTCACCCCTCCACTTT; cdr3_aa: CASSLGHTYNSPLHF
v_call: TRBV4-1; d_call: -; j_call: TRBJ2-5; clone_size: -; cdr3_nt: TGCGCCAGCAGCCAAGTCATCGTGGCGGAAGAGACCCAGTACTTC; cdr3_aa: CASSQVIVAEETQYF
v_call: TRBV5-1; d_call: -; j_call: TRBJ2-7; clone_size: -; cdr3_nt: TGCGCCAGCAGCTCGACAGAAAACTACGAGCAGTACTTC; cdr3_aa: CASSSTENYEQYF
v_call: TRBV4-1; d_call: -; j_call: TRBJ1-5; clone_size: -; cdr3_nt: TGCGCCAGCAGCCAAGATACATCGGGTCAGCCCCAGCATTTT; cdr3_aa: CASSQDTSGQPQHF
v_call: TRBV7-9; d_call: TRBD2; j_call: TRBJ2-1; clone_size: -; cdr3_nt: TGTGCCAGCAGCTTCCCCACTAGCGGGGCATACAATGAGCAGTTCTTC; cdr3_aa: CASSFPTSGAYNEQFF
v_call: TRBV9; d_call: TRBD2; j_call: TRBJ2-5; clone_size: once; cdr3_nt: TGTGCCAGCAGCGTAGAAGCCTCGGGGGGGAGAGAGACCCAGTACTTC; cdr3_aa: CASSVEASGGRETQYF
v_call: TRBV29-1; d_call: TRBD2; j_call: TRBJ2-1; clone_size: -; cdr3_nt: TGCAGCGTTGTCTTCGGACTAGCGGGAGGATTTGAGCAGTTCTTC; cdr3_aa: CSVVFGLAGGFEQFF
v_call: TRBV12-5; d_call: TRBD1; j_call: TRBJ1-1; clone_size: once; cdr3_nt: TGTGCTAGTGGTTTGGTACTACGGGGGACAGGGTCCACTGAAGCTTTCTTT; cdr3_aa: CASGLVLRGTGSTEAFF
v_call: TRBV4-1; d_call: TRBD1; j_call: TRBJ2-2; clone_size: -; cdr3_nt: TGCGCCAGCAGCCAAGAATTTGCGGGACAGGTGTTATTCGCCGGGGAGCTGTTTTTT; cdr3_aa: CASSQEFAGQVLFAGELFF
v_call: TRBV7-4; d_call: -; j_call: TRBJ1-2; clone_size: once; cdr3_nt: TGTGCCAGCAGCTTACAGGACATGACTCTCCCCTGGGGCTACACCTTC; cdr3_aa: CASSLQDMTLPWGYTF
v_call: TRBV27; d_call: TRBD2; j_call: TRBJ2-5; clone_size: -; cdr3_nt: TGTGCCAGCAGTCAGAACCCGAGACCGGGACTAGGGAAAGAGACCCAGTACTTC; cdr3_aa: CASSQNPRPGLGKETQYF
v_call: TRBV5-6; d_call: -; j_call: TRBJ1-2; clone_size: -; cdr3_nt: TGTGCCAGCAGCCCCCCCGGACTGGGCGGTGGTGGCTACACCTTC; cdr3_aa: CASSPPGLGGGGYTF
v_call: TRBV5-6; d_call: TRBD1; j_call: TRBJ2-2; clone_size: -; cdr3_nt: TGTGCCAGCAGCTTGGGATACGGGACAGGTACAGGGGAGCTGTTTTTT; cdr3_aa: CASSLGYGTGTGELFF
v_call: TRBV7-3; d_call: -; j_call: TRBJ1-2; clone_size: -; cdr3_nt: TGTGCCAGCAGCTTACAGGATCAGTCTAACTATGGCTACACCTTC; cdr3_aa: CASSLQDQSNYGYTF
v_call: TRBV19; d_call: TRBD2; j_call: TRBJ2-1; clone_size: -; cdr3_nt: TGTGCCAGTAGTATTCGGCGGGAGGTCCACGATTATGAGCAGTTCTTC; cdr3_aa: CASSIRREVHDYEQFF
v_call: TRBV7-8; d_call: -; j_call: TRBJ1-1; clone_size: -; cdr3_nt: TGTGCCAGCAGCACCACAACTACAGGGCCGATGAACACTGAAGCTTTCTTT; cdr3_aa: CASSTTTTGPMNTEAFF
v_call: TRBV5-6; d_call: -; j_call: TRBJ2-2; clone_size: -; cdr3_nt: TGTGCCAGCAGCTTGGCGGAGGGGGGGCACACCGGGGAGCTGTTTTTT; cdr3_aa: CASSLAEGGHTGELFF
v_call: TRBV9; d_call: TRBD2; j_call: TRBJ2-5; clone_size: -; cdr3_nt: TGTGCCAGCAGCGTTGGGACTAGCGGCCAAGAGACCCAGTACTTC; cdr3_aa: CASSVGTSGQETQYF
v_call: TRBV7-3; d_call: TRBD1; j_call: TRBJ2-1; clone_size: -; cdr3_nt: TGTGCCAGCAGCTCAGGGGGCGTCTCCTACAATGAGCAGTTCTTC; cdr3_aa: CASSSGGVSYNEQFF
v_call: TRBV6-1; d_call: TRBD1; j_call: TRBJ1-1; clone_size: -; cdr3_nt: TGTGCCAGCAGTGGGATTCGGGACAGGGGGTATATTGGTGAAGCTTTCTTT; cdr3_aa: CASSGIRDRGYIGEAFF
v_call: TRBV30; d_call: -; j_call: TRBJ1-3; clone_size: -; cdr3_nt: TGTGCCTGGAGTGATGGGGCCGGGAGATATTTT; cdr3_aa: CAWSDGAGRYF